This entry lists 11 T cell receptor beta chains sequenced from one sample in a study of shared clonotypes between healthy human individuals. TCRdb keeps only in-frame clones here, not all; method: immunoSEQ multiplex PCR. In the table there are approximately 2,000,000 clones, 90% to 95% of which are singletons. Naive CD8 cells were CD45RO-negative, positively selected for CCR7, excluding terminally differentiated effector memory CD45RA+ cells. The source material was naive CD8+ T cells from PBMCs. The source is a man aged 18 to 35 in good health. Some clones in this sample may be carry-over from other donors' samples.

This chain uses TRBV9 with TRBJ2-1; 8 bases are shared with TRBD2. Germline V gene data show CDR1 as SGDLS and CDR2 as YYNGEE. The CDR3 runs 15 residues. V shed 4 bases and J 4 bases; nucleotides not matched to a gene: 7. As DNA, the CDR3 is TGTGCCAGCAGCCGGCCGAGCGGGGGATACAATGAGCAGTTCTTC. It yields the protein CASSRPSGGYNEQFF.

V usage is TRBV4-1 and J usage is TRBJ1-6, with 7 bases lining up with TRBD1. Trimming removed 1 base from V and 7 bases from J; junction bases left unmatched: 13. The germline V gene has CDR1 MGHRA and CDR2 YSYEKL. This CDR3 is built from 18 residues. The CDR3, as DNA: TGCGCCAGCAGCCAAGTTCCCCCCCTAGTGGACAGGAATTCACCCCTCCACTTT. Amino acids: CASSQVPPLVDRNSPLHF.

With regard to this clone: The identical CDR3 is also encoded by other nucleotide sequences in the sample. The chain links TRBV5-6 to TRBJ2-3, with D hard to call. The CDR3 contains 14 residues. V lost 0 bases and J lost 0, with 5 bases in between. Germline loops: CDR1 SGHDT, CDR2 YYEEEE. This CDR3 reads CASSLEGSTDTQYF. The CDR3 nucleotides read TGTGCCAGCAGCTTGGAAGGGAGCACAGATACGCAGTATTTT.

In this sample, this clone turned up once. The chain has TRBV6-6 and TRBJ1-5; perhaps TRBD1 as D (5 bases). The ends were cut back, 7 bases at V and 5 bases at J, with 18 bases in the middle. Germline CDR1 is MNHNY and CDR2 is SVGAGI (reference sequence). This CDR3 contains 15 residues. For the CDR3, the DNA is TGTGCCAGCACCATCAGGGAGAGGGTACATCAGCCCCAGCATTTT. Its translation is CASTIRERVHQPQHF.

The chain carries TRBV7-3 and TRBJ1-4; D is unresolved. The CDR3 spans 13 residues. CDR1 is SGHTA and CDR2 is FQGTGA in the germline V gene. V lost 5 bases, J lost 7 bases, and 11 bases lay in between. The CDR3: CASSPGDREKLFF. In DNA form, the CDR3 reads TGTGCCAGCAGCCCCGGTGATCGTGAAAAACTGTTTTTT. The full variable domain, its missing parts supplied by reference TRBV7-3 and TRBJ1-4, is GAGVSQTPSNKVTEKGKYVELRCDPISGHTALYWYRQSLGQGPEFLIYFQGTGAADDSGLPNDRFFAVRPEGSVSTLKIQRTERGDSAVYLCASSPGDREKLFFGSGTQLSVL.

The CDR3 DNA follows: TGTGCCACCAGCAGCGACGGGCAGCTCTATGGCTACACCTTC. Amino acid sequence: CATSSDGQLYGYTF. V is TRBV15 and J is TRBJ1-2; D unresolved. Per germline, CDR1 LNHNV and CDR2 YYDKDF (reference sequence). CDR3 length equals 14 residues. V was cut by 3 bases and J by 4 bases, with 12 bases left in between.

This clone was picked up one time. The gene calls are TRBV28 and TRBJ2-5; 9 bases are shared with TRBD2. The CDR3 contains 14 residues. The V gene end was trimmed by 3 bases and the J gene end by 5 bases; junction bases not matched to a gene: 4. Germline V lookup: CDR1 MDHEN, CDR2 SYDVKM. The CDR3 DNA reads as TGTGCCAGCAGTTTGGACGGACTAGCGGAGACCCAGTACTTC. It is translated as CASSLDGLAETQYF.

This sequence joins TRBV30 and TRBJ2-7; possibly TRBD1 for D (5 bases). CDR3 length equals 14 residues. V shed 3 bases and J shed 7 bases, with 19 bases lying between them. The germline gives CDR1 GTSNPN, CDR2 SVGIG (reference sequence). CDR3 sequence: CAWSGLTEELEQYF. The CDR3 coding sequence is TGTGCCTGGAGCGGGTTGACAGAAGAATTAGAGCAGTACTTC.

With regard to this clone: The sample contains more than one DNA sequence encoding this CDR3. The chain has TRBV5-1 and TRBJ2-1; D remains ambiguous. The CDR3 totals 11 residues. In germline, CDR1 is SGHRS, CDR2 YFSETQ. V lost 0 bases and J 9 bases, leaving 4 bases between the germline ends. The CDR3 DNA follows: TGCGCCAGCAGCTTGGCGGGTGAGCAGTTCTTC. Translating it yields CASSLAGEQFF.

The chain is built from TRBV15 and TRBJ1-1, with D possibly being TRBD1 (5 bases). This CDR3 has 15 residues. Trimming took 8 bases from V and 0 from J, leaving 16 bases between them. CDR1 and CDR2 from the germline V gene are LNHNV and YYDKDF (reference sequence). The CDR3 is CATWQVGTMNTEAFF. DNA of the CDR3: TGTGCCACCTGGCAGGTGGGGACGATGAACACTGAAGCTTTCTTT.

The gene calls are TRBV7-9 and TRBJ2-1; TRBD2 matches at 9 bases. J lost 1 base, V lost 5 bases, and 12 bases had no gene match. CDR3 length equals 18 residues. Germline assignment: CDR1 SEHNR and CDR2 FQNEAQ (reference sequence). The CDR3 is CASSDPSGRPSSYNEQFF. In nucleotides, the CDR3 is TGTGCCAGCAGCGACCCAAGCGGGAGGCCCTCTTCCTACAATGAGCAGTTCTTC.